Sequencing of this T cell receptor (beta chain) was carried out in a study of T cells in Graves' hyperthyroidism and ophthalmopathy (dated by TCRdb to the late 2010s). In the study overall: Peripheral blood was collected at initial diagnosis, before any treatment. Whether ophthalmopathy could be predicted prospectively was tested in an independent validation cohort made up of under 20 hyperthyroidism patients plus 17 patients who later progressed to ophthalmopathy. The approximately 100 discovery patients were randomly divided into training and test sets at a 7:3 ratio. TCR Vbeta CDR3 sequencing of 130 to 150 peripheral blood samples (43 ophthalmopathy, 75 hyperthyroidism and approximately 17 progressor patients) is reported in the paper. In more than 5 Graves' hyperthyroidism patients, the study also compared T-cell repertoires from thyroid tissue with T-cell repertoires from blood. A discovery cohort of roughly 100 patients, about 40 with Graves' ophthalmopathy and approximately 57 with stable Graves' hyperthyroidism, was used to find distinguishing TCR V-J signatures. After sampling, hyperthyroidism patients received methimazole starting at 30 mg daily, and ophthalmopathy patients received high-dose intravenous methylprednisolone.

General study outcomes and caveats: Most expanded thyroid clonotypes (frequency above 0.001) were also detected in blood, a finding suggesting that blood repertoires may reflect thyroid immune responses. A model built on a 13 V-J signature distinguished ophthalmopathy from stable hyperthyroidism, reaching roughly 88% sensitivity and 81.08% specificity in cross-validation and 80%/75% in testing. In validation, progression to ophthalmopathy was predicted by the model with 70.59% sensitivity and roughly 72% specificity, a median of around 6.5 months before onset. Sample size was not statistically predetermined, and investigators were not blinded to group allocation.

TCR beta CDR3 regions were amplified from RNA transcripts. The first round of RT-PCR for the TCR CDR3 was performed with the HTBI primer set and the Qiagen OneStep RT-PCR kit. A second multiplex PCR round built the libraries, followed by size selection and purification. Sequencing of the libraries was done on an Illumina HiSeq2000 using paired-end 100 bp reads. From the authors' description of their analysis: Raw data were processed with SOAPnuke, discarding reads with adapters, uncalled bases, mean Phred below 15, or no exact constant-primer or identifier match. COPE v1.2.5 was used to merge the high-quality paired reads, and each unique nucleotide sequence was defined as a clonotype. Clonotypes were aligned to IMGT TRBV, TRBD and TRBJ reference segments using MiTCR v1.1. Analysis was restricted to V-J combinations with a frequency above 0.0001, which covered 99.2% of repertoires. A TCS score was defined as the ratio of F50 (clonal expansion) to E x V (chaos), with BLOSUM62-based TCRdist applied between CDR3 peptides within each V-J. Welch's t-statistics and random forest reduced around 520 V-J features to 13, which were used in a naive Bayes classifier (R e1071). Starting from the raw public reads, TCRdb applied fastp trimming at Q25, assembled clones with MiXCR and retained in-frame beta chains. Rows with one shared CDR3 protein collapse into an entry with the most common genes and DNA. TCRdb assigned the V and J calls; the authors' analysis was not used. This sample gives under 750,000 distinct CDR3 sequences in total; about 17% of them show up just once. The leading ten clones occupy around 15% of the sample.

This clonotype was recorded many times. The antigen this receptor binds is unknown. Qualities for individual bases were not recorded, and no much larger clone is one base off. Hyperthyroidism patients were newly diagnosed, had a disease duration of under 2 months, and were aged 18 to 65 years. Exclusion was applied to patients with uncontrolled infections, other autoimmune diseases, pregnancy or lactation. Clinical symptoms, serum thyroxine and TRAb, thyroid ultrasound, and orbital computed tomography formed the basis for the diagnoses. For progressor patients, blood was drawn at the first diagnosis of hyperthyroidism, before any ophthalmopathy symptoms had appeared. Ficoll-Paque density gradient centrifugation was used to isolate PBMCs from 8.5 to 10 ml of fresh peripheral blood. Progressor patients were defined as those initially diagnosed with Graves' hyperthyroidism in whom ophthalmopathy developed during follow-up. Total RNA was extracted using Trizol reagent, and RNA quality was assessed on an Agilent 2100 Bioanalyzer.

Trimming takes 1 base from V and 4 bases from J, and the germline ends sit 7 bases apart. CDR1 and CDR2, per the germline V gene (reference sequence), are LGHDT and YNNKEL. Counted from cysteine to phenylalanine, this CDR3 has 13 amino acids. Only the CDR3 DNA stays, 39 bases, in frame from base 1. The sequence derives from a woman aged 50 to 60 with Graves' hyperthyroidism that later progressed to Graves' ophthalmopathy. The specimen sequenced was blood. The rearrangement combines TRBV3-1 with TRBJ1-1; the D gene assignment is ambiguous. The base sequence is TGTGCCAGCAGCCAAGGACGACCCACTGAAGCTTTCTTT. Translated, it gives CASSQGRPTEAFF.